Below are 22 T cell receptor beta chains sequenced from a single sample in a study of shared clonotypes between healthy human individuals. Some clones are missing from TCRdb's copy, which holds only in-frame ones; the method was immunoSEQ multiplex PCR. The data show 2,500,000 or so clones, approximately 90% seen once. The sequencing sample was made of naive CD4+ T cells from PBMCs. Subset noted: CD45RA+ positively selected. These receptors were taken from a man younger than 35 in good health. Some clones in this sample may be carry-over from other donors' samples.

The V call is TRBV11-2, the J call TRBJ2-7; 8 bases fit TRBD2. Germline V gene data show CDR1 as SGHAT and CDR2 as FQNNGV. The ends lost 7 bases at V and 3 bases at J; junction bases unmatched: 8. The CDR3 sequence is 14 residues long. CDR3 protein: CASTPRTSSYEQYF. The CDR3 DNA sequence: TGTGCCAGCACCCCAAGGACTAGCAGCTACGAGCAGTACTTC.

The genes are TRBV15 and TRBJ2-7; D perhaps matches TRBD1 (7 bases). Germline CDR1 reads LNHNV; CDR2 reads YYDKDF (reference sequence). With 0 bases removed from V and 1 base from J, the gap between germline ends came to 13 bases. This CDR3 comprises 16 residues. DNA of the CDR3: TGTGCCACCAGCAGAGAGGAGGGGGCAAGGTCCTACGAGCAGTACTTC. As protein: CATSREEGARSYEQYF. Full variable domain (outside the CDR3, taken from reference TRBV15 and TRBJ2-7): DAMVIQNPRYQVTQFGKPVTLSCSQTLNHNVMYWYQQKSSQAPKLLFHYYDKDFNNEADTPDNFQSRRPNTSFCFLDIRSPGLGDTAMYLCATSREEGARSYEQYFGPGTRLTVT.

This chain links TRBV5-1 with TRBJ2-7; D call uncertain. Per germline, CDR1 SGHRS and CDR2 YFSETQ. The CDR3 length is 13 residues. Trimming stripped 7 bases from V and 1 base from J, with 12 bases between. CDR3 sequence reads: CASARTDSYEQYF. CDR3 nucleotides: TGCGCCAGCGCAAGGACCGATTCCTACGAGCAGTACTTC.

The chain couples TRBV30 to TRBJ1-6, with D possibly being TRBD1 (6 bases). The CDR3 contains 14 residues. Deletions cut 4 bases from V and 7 bases from J, with 14 bases between. In germline, CDR1 is GTSNPN, CDR2 SVGIG (reference sequence). In DNA form, the CDR3 reads TGTGCCTGGACTCTACGACAGGACAATTCACCCCTCCACTTT. Translating it yields CAWTLRQDNSPLHF.

The genes are TRBV30 and TRBJ2-5; 7 nucleotides agree with TRBD2. The CDR3 has 13 residues. The germline CDR1 and CDR2 sequences are GTSNPN and SVGIG (reference sequence). The J segment lost 5 bases and the V segment lost 2 bases, leaving 5 bases of the junction unmatched. The CDR3 protein is CAWSRWGGETQYF. In DNA form, the CDR3 reads TGTGCCTGGAGTCGCTGGGGAGGGGAGACCCAGTACTTC.

The chain has TRBV28 and TRBJ1-2; D not resolved. CDR1 and CDR2 (germline): MDHEN, SYDVKM. V was shortened by 3 bases and J by 0 bases, with 17 bases between the two germline ends. This CDR3 region has 17 residues. CDR3 bases: TGTGCCAGCAGTTTTGATGGCATCCGAGCGGCTAACTATGGCTACACCTTC. Its translation: CASSFDGIRAANYGYTF.

Comment on this clone: The identical CDR3 is also encoded by other nucleotide sequences in the sample. This rearrangement joins TRBV5-1 to TRBJ1-3, with D uncertain. V was pared by 0 bases and J by 0 bases, with 7 bases between. Germline V gene sequence: CDR1 SGHRS, CDR2 YFSETQ. The CDR3 is made up of 15 amino acids. The CDR3 protein is CASSLAGSSGNTIYF. CDR3 DNA: TGCGCCAGCAGCTTGGCCGGAAGCTCTGGAAACACCATATATTTT.

With regard to this clone: One end of the junction varies from germline; a read error may be responsible. The gene calls are TRBV7-8 and TRBJ2-7, with D possibly TRBD1 on 5 matching bases. Germline values: CDR1 SGHVS, CDR2 FQNEAQ. This CDR3 is 12 amino acids long. CDR3 loop: CASSLAVQGMHF. The CDR3 bases are TGTGCCAGCAGCTTAGCGGTCCAGGGCATGCACTTC.

The V and J genes are TRBV4-2 and TRBJ2-3, with D unresolved. V shed 1 base and J shed 6 bases, with 5 bases lying between them. CDR3 length: 12 residues. Germline assignment: CDR1 LGHNA and CDR2 YNFKEQ. CDR3 DNA sequence: TGTGCCAGCAGCCAAGTAGTTGATACGCAGTATTTT. This gives the protein CASSQVVDTQYF.

This clone was observed a single time. V and J are TRBV7-9 and TRBJ1-3; D call uncertain. CDR3 length: 15 residues. Trimming removed 0 bases from V and 7 bases from J, with 13 bases in between. Germline values: CDR1 SEHNR, CDR2 FQNEAQ (reference sequence). The CDR3 is CASSLAQRAFNTIYF. The CDR3, as DNA: TGTGCCAGCAGCTTAGCGCAAAGGGCGTTCAACACCATATATTTT.

J is TRBJ1-1 and V is TRBV6-6; D possibly corresponds to TRBD1 (5 bases). The V end lost 7 bases, the J end lost 5 bases, and 14 bases lay between the germline ends. Germline CDR1 is MNHNY and CDR2 is SVGAGI (reference sequence). CDR3 size: 13 residues. CDR3 nucleotides: TGTGCCAGCAAGGAGGACATGAGGACTGAAGCTTTCTTT. It is translated as CASKEDMRTEAFF.

V usage is TRBV5-4 and J usage is TRBJ1-2, with TRBD1 as a possible D gene (5 bases). The CDR3 runs 13 residues. Trimming cost V 4 bases and J 2 bases, with 9 bases left between them. Germline CDR1 SGHNT, CDR2 YYREEE (reference sequence). Here the CDR3 reads CASSAGPNYGYTF. In DNA form, the CDR3 reads TGTGCCAGCAGCGCGGGACCGAACTATGGCTACACCTTC.

In this sample, this clone turned up once. The CDR3 loop is CASSSLGQPAGEQYF. CDR3 DNA sequence: TGTGCCAGCAGCTCCCTGGGCCAGCCCGCGGGCGAGCAGTACTTC. This rearrangement joins TRBV5-6 to TRBJ2-7; tentatively, D is TRBD2 (5 bases). Germline V lookup: CDR1 SGHDT, CDR2 YYEEEE. This CDR3 comprises 15 residues. The V end was cut by 3 bases, the J end by 6 bases, with 19 bases between.

The chain uses TRBV28 and TRBJ1-4; 10 positions match TRBD1. The CDR3 extends over 14 amino acids. Germline CDR1 MDHEN, CDR2 SYDVKM. V was clipped by 7 bases and J by 6 bases; unmatched bases: 5. The CDR3 DNA follows: TGTGCCAGCACCGACAGGGGGCCGCATGAAAAACTGTTTTTT. It codes for CASTDRGPHEKLFF.

The gene calls are TRBV2 and TRBJ1-4, with a possible D match to TRBD1 (6 bases). CDR3 size: 16 residues. V was trimmed by 7 bases and J by 3 bases, leaving 18 bases between them. Germline values: CDR1 SNHLY, CDR2 FYNNEI. CDR3 DNA sequence: TGTGCCAGCACCGCGCGGGGGGGCAGGGCTAATGAAAAACTGTTTTTT. Amino acid sequence: CASTARGGRANEKLFF.

This clone has just one count. J is TRBJ2-5 and V is TRBV28, with a tentative D call TRBD2 (7 bases). V was trimmed by 10 bases and J by 5 bases, leaving 17 bases between them. Germline V gene data show CDR1 as MDHEN and CDR2 as SYDVKM. CDR3 length: 13 amino acids. The CDR3 spells CAIHRAGVETQYF. The CDR3 nucleotides are TGTGCCATCCACAGGGCGGGGGTCGAGACCCAGTACTTC.

In its sample, this clone was seen once. The J gene is TRBJ1-1, the V gene TRBV19; tentative D call: TRBD1 (5 bases). Germline-derived CDR1 and CDR2 are LNHDA and SQIVND (reference sequence). CDR3 length: 15 amino acids. V lost 5 bases to trimming and J lost 3 bases, with 16 bases between them. The DNA for the CDR3 is TGTGCCAGTAGTGGAATCAGGGTGGGCGACACTGAAGCTTTCTTT. Amino acids: CASSGIRVGDTEAFF.

This chain joins TRBV7-3 and TRBJ2-3, with D possibly being TRBD2 (5 bases). There are 15 residues in the CDR3. CDR1 SGHTA and CDR2 FQGTGA come from the germline V gene. The V end was cut by 1 base, the J end by 5 bases, with 13 bases between. CDR3 region: CASSLIGGSGDTQYF. The DNA of the CDR3 is TGTGCCAGCAGCTTAATAGGTGGGAGTGGAGATACGCAGTATTTT. Based on the CDR3 plus reference TRBV7-3 and TRBJ2-3, the full variable domain is GAGVSQTPSNKVTEKGKYVELRCDPISGHTALYWYRQSLGQGPEFLIYFQGTGAADDSGLPNDRFFAVRPEGSVSTLKIQRTERGDSAVYLCASSLIGGSGDTQYFGPGTRLTVL.

The rearrangement uses TRBV21-1 and TRBJ2-7; no DNA check was done on the table's D call, TRBD1. TRBV21-1 corresponds to a pseudogene. This CDR3 is built from 16 residues. The CDR3 reads CASSKAQAGIPYEQYF. CDR3 sequence (DNA): TGTGCCAGCAGCAAAGCGCAGGCAGGAATACCCTACGAGCAGTACTTC.

The chain uses TRBV6-1 and TRBJ1-3; D is possibly TRBD1 (5 bases). The germline CDR1 and CDR2 sequences are MNHNS and SASEGT. Trimming pared 2 bases from V and 7 bases from J, leaving 12 bases between. The CDR3 runs to 14 residues. The CDR3 nucleotides are TGTGCCAGCAGTGAACCTGGGCCAGGGAACACCATATATTTT. It encodes CASSEPGPGNTIYF.

The V call is TRBV29-1, the J call TRBJ1-1; TRBD1 agrees at 9 bases. The trim removed 5 bases at V and 5 bases at J, leaving 6 bases unmatched. Germline values: CDR1 SQVTM, CDR2 ANQGSEA. There are 13 residues in the CDR3. The CDR3: CSVTGTGRTEAFF. The CDR3 DNA follows: TGCAGCGTTACCGGGACAGGGAGGACTGAAGCTTTCTTT.

In regard to this clone: Different DNA sequences within this sample yield the same CDR3. The V and J genes are TRBV6-5 and TRBJ1-1; D is uncertain. Deletions cut 6 bases from V and 6 bases from J, with 14 bases between. The CDR3 consists of 13 residues. Per germline, CDR1 MNHEY and CDR2 SVGAGI. CDR3 loop: CASSPRRGAEAFF. The CDR3 DNA reads TGTGCCAGCAGCCCCCGGAGAGGCGCTGAAGCTTTCTTT.